The text below deals with one T cell receptor beta chain. These data come from a study of identifying expanded T cells in peripheral blood. V was pared by 4 bases and J by 5 bases, with 7 bases of the junction left unmatched. The V gene's germline CDR1 is SGHDT and CDR2 YYEEEE. This CDR3 region has 14 residues. Data came from immunoSEQ multiplex PCR; TCRdb stores just in-frame clones and leaves some out. The sample shows approximately 100,000 clones, 88% of them seen only once. The source of this sequence is a person aged 18 to 70 in good health. The chain has TRBV5-6 and TRBJ2-5, with TRBD1 matching 8 bases. The sample taken for sequencing was blood. CDR3 sequence: CASSPQGAMETQYF. Written as DNA, the CDR3 is TGTGCCAGCAGCCCGCAGGGGGCAATGGAGACCCAGTACTTC.